This T cell receptor beta chain was obtained from a study of cytomegalovirus exposure and HLA in healthy donors. Study results and caveats: Altogether, 170 or so TCR beta chains were recorded as cytomegalovirus-associated.

Donors came from a validation cohort of over 100 subjects, distinct from the first 666-subject cohort. The CDR3 loop spans 18 amino acids. The ends lost 6 bases at V and 4 bases at J; junction bases unmatched: 18. The germline V gene encodes CDR1 SGHVS and CDR2 FQNEAQ. On this clone: Its antigen is not identified.

Measured with immunoSEQ multiplex PCR; TCRdb has only the in-frame clones, and not every one. The sample includes about 50,000 clones, just over 90% seen only once; the top ten take more than 1.5%. The rearrangement joins TRBV7-8 to TRBJ2-7, with TRBD2 identical over 10 bases. The sequenced sample was PBMCs. This sequence was found in a woman younger than 30 in good health and CMV-seropositive. CDR3 DNA sequence: TGTGCCAGCAGAGAGCGGGGGAGCGGGGGGGCCCGGAGGTACGAGCAGTACTTC. This sequence encodes CASRERGSGGARRYEQYF.